This T cell receptor (beta chain) was identified during a study of cytomegalovirus exposure and HLA in healthy donors. Study information: When about 400 donors were genotyped, approximately 80% of them were found to fall in the Caucasian-associated ancestry cluster. Study-wide points: Evidence from a later analysis indicated that most CMV-associated TCR beta chains looked HLA-restricted. Relative to equally common others, HLA-associated TCR beta chains showed greater clonal expansion in a later analysis.

Germline CDR1 reads SGHRS; CDR2 reads YFSETQ. The CDR3 has 14 residues. Trimming took off 7 bases at V and 3 bases at J, with 17 bases between the two ends. Comments on this clone: Its cognate antigen is unknown.

PCR used 60 Vbeta primers and 13 Jbeta primers. The data were produced by immunoSEQ multiplex PCR, yet TCRdb's version contains in-frame clones alone and is incomplete. Here the sample table reports some 180,000 clones. The chain combines TRBV5-1 with TRBJ2-7; maybe TRBD1 (5 bases). The sequence derives from a man younger than 40 in good health and CMV-seronegative. The sample comprised PBMCs. The CDR3 loop reads CASQLDSLDYEQYF. In DNA, the CDR3 is TGCGCCAGCCAATTAGACAGTCTCGACTACGAGCAGTACTTC.